Listed here are 4 T cell receptor beta chains from one sample, sequenced in a study of lymphopenia after photon versus proton radiotherapy. Sequenced by immunoSEQ multiplex PCR; TCRdb stores in-frame clones only, minus some. The sample holds roughly 150,000 clones, approximately 86% seen once. The sample in question was peripheral blood, obtained from a patient treated with photon-based radiotherapy. The origin of the receptors is a man aged 45-65 years with gastric cancer.

V and J are TRBV7-2 and TRBJ2-3; D is possibly TRBD2 (6 bases). This CDR3 is 15 amino acids long. Between the trimmed V and J ends, which lost 0 bases and 6 bases, there was a span of 13 bases. Germline CDR1 and CDR2: SGHTA and FQGNSA. For the CDR3, the DNA is TGTGCCAGCAGCTTAGCGGGAGGAGGGTACGATACGCAGTATTTT. Its protein is CASSLAGGGYDTQYF.

The genes are TRBV29-1 and TRBJ2-5; 11 positions match TRBD1. Germline V lookup: CDR1 SQVTM, CDR2 ANQGSEA. The CDR3 totals 14 residues. Losses at the gene ends were 3 bases for V and 4 bases for J; bases not matched to a gene: 4. The CDR3 nucleotides read TGCAGCGTTGAGCCGGGACAGGGGGTAGAGACCCAGTACTTC. Amino acids: CSVEPGQGVETQYF. Combining the CDR3 with reference TRBV29-1 and TRBJ2-5 gives the whole variable domain SAVISQKPSRDICQRGTSLTIQCQVDSQVTMMFWYRQQPGQSLTLIATANQGSEATYESGFVIDKFPISRPNLTFSTLTVSNMSPEDSSIYLCSVEPGQGVETQYFGPGTRLLVL.

Of note for this clone: Relative to the germline gene, one junction end is altered; a read error may explain this. The J gene is TRBJ2-1, the V gene TRBV5-1; the D gene is possibly TRBD1 (5 bases). The CDR3 length is 15 residues. Germline assignment: CDR1 SGHRS and CDR2 YFSETQ. The CDR3 bases are TGCGCCAGCACCTTGGCCGCAGGGTTGTACAATGAGCAGTTCTTC. Its translation: CASTLAAGLYNEQFF.

The genes are TRBV11-3 and TRBJ2-7, with a tentative D call TRBD2 (6 bases). The CDR3 has 15 amino acids. The germline V gene encodes CDR1 SGHNT and CDR2 YENEEA. V was trimmed by 4 bases and J by 3 bases, leaving 16 bases between them. CDR3 DNA: TGTGCCAGCAGCTCCCCGGTTGGAGGGATCTACGAGCAGTACTTC. Translating it yields CASSSPVGGIYEQYF.